This is a list of T cell receptor beta chains from one sample in a study of molecular identifiers for immune sequencing clone quantification. TCRdb recomputed calls from the PCR reads with MiXCR, one row per CDR3 protein. The sample lists about half a million distinct CDR3 sequences, roughly 26% occurring once. The sample taken for sequencing was naive CD8+ T cells from blood, with Jurkat cell RNA spiked in. These receptors originate from a human donor in good health. Some libraries in this study had Jurkat cell RNA spiked in. Each CDR3 is given with its conserved first and last residue. Fields, in order: V gene, D gene, J gene, CDR3 length, clone size, CDR3 protein, CDR3 DNA. A D gene is named only where the DNA matches it firmly. Some rows have no size entry. The others give once, few or many, or a class for an expanded clone.

TRBV4-2	.	TRBJ2-3	16	.	CASSQLPGARIDSQYF	TGTGCCAGCAGCCAACTCCCTGGGGCGAGGATAGATTCGCAGTATTTT
TRBV10-1	.	TRBJ1-1	14	few	CASSESIILGEAFF	TGCGCCAGCAGTGAGTCGATTATATTGGGTGAAGCTTTCTTT
TRBV27	.	TRBJ2-3	12	few	CASSDYTDTQYF	TGTGCCAGCAGCGACTATACAGATACGCAGTATTTT
TRBV27	TRBD2	TRBJ2-7	15	once	CASSLEREGAHEQYF	TGTGCCAGCAGTTTAGAGCGGGAGGGTGCCCACGAGCAGTACTTC
TRBV5-8	.	TRBJ2-1	15	.	CASSLFPSSYNEQFF	TGTGCCAGCAGCCTGTTTCCCAGCTCCTACAATGAGCAGTTCTTC
TRBV11-2	.	TRBJ2-5	15	few	CASHRSGYHQETQYF	TGTGCCAGCCACCGGAGTGGGTACCACCAAGAGACCCAGTACTTC
TRBV19	.	TRBJ1-5	15	.	CASSTDHSLDQPQHF	TGTGCCAGTAGTACGGACCACAGCTTAGATCAGCCCCAGCATTTT
TRBV29-1	.	TRBJ2-4	15	many	CSVEGLHPYGDIQYF	TGCAGCGTTGAGGGGCTACACCCCTATGGGGACATTCAGTACTTC
TRBV28	TRBD1	TRBJ2-7	18	.	CASSPPQYRDSLGDEQYF	TGTGCCAGCAGTCCCCCACAATACCGGGACAGTCTGGGGGACGAGCAGTACTTC
TRBV6-5	.	TRBJ1-4	16	.	CASTPFRELTNEKLFF	TGTGCCAGCACCCCCTTCAGGGAATTGACTAATGAAAAACTGTTTTTT
TRBV19	.	TRBJ2-3	14	.	CASSIVPGADTQYF	TGTGCCAGTAGTATAGTTCCGGGGGCAGATACGCAGTATTTT
TRBV9	.	TRBJ2-2	15	many	CASSVDDSYTGELFF	TGTGCCAGCAGCGTAGACGACAGCTACACCGGGGAGCTGTTTTTT
TRBV5-1	TRBD2	TRBJ2-3	18	.	CASSLASAGGHLTDTQCF	TGCGCCAGCAGCTTGGCCTCCGCGGGGGGGCATCTAACAGATACGCAGTGTTTT
TRBV6-5	.	TRBJ1-2	14	.	CASSSEQGLYGYTF	TGTGCCAGCAGTTCAGAACAGGGACTCTATGGCTACACCTTC
TRBV5-1	.	TRBJ2-5	14	.	CASSPDNHQETQYF	TGCGCCAGCAGCCCCGACAATCACCAAGAGACCCAGTACTTC
TRBV29-1	TRBD2	TRBJ2-3	13	many	CSGLGGSSDTQYF	TGCAGTGGCCTGGGAGGGTCGTCAGATACGCAGTATTTT
TRBV4-1	.	TRBJ2-7	15	.	CASSQLFGQIYEQYF	TGCGCCAGCAGCCAGCTCTTCGGACAAATCTACGAGCAGTACTTC
TRBV12-5	TRBD1	TRBJ2-7	21	.	CASGLGARNGPGGVPSYEQYF	TGTGCTAGTGGTTTGGGCGCCCGGAACGGGCCAGGGGGCGTCCCCTCCTACGAGCAGTACTTC
TRBV29-1	.	TRBJ2-3	12	many	CSALWGPDTQYF	TGCAGCGCCCTCTGGGGCCCAGATACGCAGTATTTT
TRBV4-3	TRBD1	TRBJ1-5	15	.	CASSPDRDLSQPQHF	TGCGCCAGCAGCCCAGACAGGGACCTTTCGCAGCCCCAGCATTTT
TRBV4-1	.	TRBJ1-5	15	.	CASSQGVQGDQPQHF	TGCGCCAGCAGCCAAGGGGTACAGGGTGATCAGCCCCAGCATTTT
TRBV29-1	TRBD2	TRBJ2-7	13	many	CSVEASGPYEQYF	TGCAGCGTTGAGGCTAGCGGACCCTACGAGCAGTACTTC
TRBV28	.	TRBJ1-6	14	.	CASSLTPQGSPLHF	TGTGCCAGCAGTTTAACCCCACAGGGATCACCCCTCCACTTT
TRBV7-9	.	TRBJ2-1	15	.	CASSSTPGAGVEQFF	TGTGCCAGCAGCTCCACCCCTGGCGCAGGGGTTGAGCAGTTCTTC
TRBV13	.	TRBJ1-4	14	.	CASSSGPGSEKLFF	TGTGCCAGCAGCTCAGGACCGGGCAGCGAAAAACTGTTTTTT
TRBV7-9	.	TRBJ1-1	11	.	CASSLEAEAFF	TGTGCCAGCAGCCTGGAGGCTGAAGCTTTCTTT
TRBV11-2	TRBD1	TRBJ2-1	15	few	CASSQTGGFDNEQFF	TGTGCCAGCAGCCAAACAGGGGGCTTCGACAATGAGCAGTTCTTC
TRBV25-1	.	TRBJ1-3	16	.	CASSDIRASSGNTIYF	TGTGCCAGCAGTGATATTCGGGCGAGCTCTGGAAACACCATATATTTT
TRBV20-1	.	TRBJ2-1	16	.	CSARDLAVISYNEQFF	TGCAGTGCTAGAGACTTAGCGGTGATCTCCTACAATGAGCAGTTCTTC
TRBV12-3/TRBV12-4	TRBD1	TRBJ1-2	17	few	CASSTSGTGDPFAGYTF	TGTGCCAGCTCGACCTCCGGGACAGGGGATCCCTTCGCTGGCTACACCTTC
TRBV19	TRBD1	TRBJ2-3	18	.	CASSIDLDRAMSTDTQYF	TGTGCCAGTAGTATAGATCTCGACAGGGCGATGAGCACAGATACGCAGTATTTT
TRBV29-1	TRBD1	TRBJ2-7	14	.	CSVEPGQVPYEQYF	TGCAGCGTTGAACCGGGACAGGTCCCCTACGAGCAGTACTTC
TRBV27	.	TRBJ1-6	16	few	CASSLSGFSYNSPLHF	TGTGCCAGCAGTTTATCGGGGTTCTCCTATAATTCACCCCTCCACTTT
TRBV28	TRBD1	TRBJ1-2	18	many	CASSSPTLTGSPNYGYTF	TGTGCCAGCAGTTCACCCACATTGACAGGGTCCCCTAACTATGGCTACACCTTC
TRBV25-1	.	TRBJ1-1	12	many	CASSEWDTEAFF	TGTGCCAGCAGTGAATGGGACACTGAAGCTTTCTTT
TRBV20-1	TRBD2	TRBJ2-7	16	.	CSASWLAGRSPYEQYF	TGCAGTGCTAGTTGGCTAGCGGGTCGAAGCCCCTACGAGCAGTACTTC
TRBV5-6	TRBD1	TRBJ2-1	12	many	CASSLPGQLVFF	TGTGCCAGCAGCTTGCCGGGACAGCTCGTGTTCTTC
TRBV19	.	TRBJ2-4	14	few	CASSPTDFKNIQYF	TGTGCCAGTAGCCCTACAGATTTCAAAAACATTCAGTACTTC
TRBV14	.	TRBJ1-4	14	many	CASSGIATNEKLFF	TGTGCCAGCAGCGGGATTGCAACTAATGAAAAACTGTTTTTT
TRBV28	TRBD2	TRBJ2-7	16	few	CASSRLAGERPYEQYF	TGTGCCAGCAGTCGCCTCGCGGGAGAACGCCCCTACGAGCAGTACTTC
TRBV5-1	.	TRBJ1-5	14	many	CASSLGEGEQPQHF	TGCGCCAGCAGCTTGGGGGAAGGGGAACAGCCCCAGCATTTT
TRBV30	.	TRBJ1-1	13	few	CAWSTSRHTEAFF	TGTGCCTGGAGTACGAGCAGACACACTGAAGCTTTCTTT
TRBV28	.	TRBJ2-6	18	once	CASSSPTRVRPGANVLTF	TGTGCCAGCAGTTCCCCGACAAGGGTGCGACCTGGGGCCAACGTCCTGACTTTC
TRBV5-5	.	TRBJ2-3	14	many	CASSLASGTDTQYF	TGTGCCAGCAGCTTGGCGTCGGGCACAGATACGCAGTATTTT
TRBV30	TRBD1	TRBJ1-2	14	few	CAWSATGTAYGYTF	TGTGCCTGGAGTGCGACAGGGACGGCCTATGGCTACACCTTC
TRBV19	TRBD1	TRBJ1-6	16	few	CANGDRVWWINSPLHF	TGTGCCAACGGGGACAGGGTCTGGTGGATTAATTCACCCCTCCACTTT
TRBV7-9	TRBD1	TRBJ1-1	14	few	CASSKGDRFTEAFF	TGTGCCAGCAGCAAGGGGGACAGATTCACTGAAGCTTTCTTT
TRBV12-3/TRBV12-4	TRBD2	TRBJ2-3	15	many	CASRNSGSGTDTQYF	TGTGCCAGCAGGAATAGCGGGAGCGGGACAGATACGCAGTATTTT